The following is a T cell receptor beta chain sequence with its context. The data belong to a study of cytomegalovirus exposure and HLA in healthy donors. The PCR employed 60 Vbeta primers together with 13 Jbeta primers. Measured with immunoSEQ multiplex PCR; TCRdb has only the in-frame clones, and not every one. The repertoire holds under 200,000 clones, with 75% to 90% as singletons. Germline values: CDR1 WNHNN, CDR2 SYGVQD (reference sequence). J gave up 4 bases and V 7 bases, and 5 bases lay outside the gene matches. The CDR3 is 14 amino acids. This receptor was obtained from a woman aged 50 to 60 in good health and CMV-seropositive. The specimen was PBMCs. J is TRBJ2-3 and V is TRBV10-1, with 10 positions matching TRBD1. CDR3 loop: CASTTTGGADTQYF. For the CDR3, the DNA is TGCGCCAGCACCACGACAGGGGGCGCAGATACGCAGTATTTT.